The next 27 T cell receptor beta chains were all read from a single sample in a study of blood T cell repertoires in COVID-19. Clones were read by immunoSEQ multiplex PCR, and TCRdb kept only the in-frame ones, dropping some. The sample consists of approximately 300,000 clones, roughly 86% of them appearing once. Sequencing was done on a sample of peripheral blood. The receptors originated from a woman aged 25 to 39 with COVID-19, enrolled during active disease.

The J gene is TRBJ1-1, the V gene TRBV6-5, with TRBD1 identical over 8 bases. Looked up from germline, CDR1 is MNHEY and CDR2 is SVGAGI. V lost 6 bases, J lost 1 base, and 1 base stayed unmatched. The CDR3 runs 13 residues. The CDR3: CASRDRENTEAFF. Written as DNA, the CDR3 is TGTGCCAGCAGGGACAGGGAGAACACTGAAGCTTTCTTT.

The chain joins TRBV7-6 to TRBJ2-1; D is unresolved. Trimming took 1 base from V and 3 from J, leaving 13 bases between them. CDR1 is SGHVS, CDR2 FNYEAQ, per germline. CDR3 length: 16 amino acids. CDR3 in amino acids: CASSLVVARIYNEQFF. The CDR3 DNA follows: TGTGCCAGCAGCTTAGTTGTTGCCAGGATCTACAATGAGCAGTTCTTC.

The rearrangement links TRBV4-2 to TRBJ2-4, with 8 bases that match TRBD2. V trimming: 4 bases; J trimming: 0 bases; junction bases outside the gene matches: 2. This CDR3 comprises 15 residues. Germline V lookup: CDR1 LGHNA, CDR2 YNFKEQ. The CDR3 loop reads CASSLAGLAKNIQYF. For the CDR3, the DNA is TGTGCCAGCAGCCTAGCGGGGCTAGCCAAAAACATTCAGTACTTC.

The CDR3 is CASLDRVGTEAFF. The DNA for the CDR3 is TGTGCCAGTTTGGACAGGGTCGGCACTGAAGCTTTCTTT. This chain links TRBV3-1 (or the pseudogene TRBV3-2) with TRBJ1-1, with 8 bases fitting TRBD1. The CDR3 consists of 13 residues. The V gene end was trimmed by 9 bases and the J gene end by 4 bases; junction bases not matched to a gene: 7. Per the germline V gene, CDR1 is LGHDT and CDR2 is YNNKEL (reference sequence).

The chain recombines TRBV5-1 with TRBJ2-2; D not certain. Between the trimmed V and J ends, which lost 0 bases and 6 bases, there was a span of 9 bases. Germline CDR1 and CDR2: SGHRS and YFSETQ. CDR3 length: 14 amino acids. The CDR3 DNA follows: TGCGCCAGCAGCTTGGTTCGGGTCGCCGGGGAGCTGTTTTTT. Its protein is CASSLVRVAGELFF.

This chain uses TRBV7-7 with TRBJ2-2; TRBD1 might be the D (5 bases). This CDR3 spans 15 amino acids. V was cut by 2 bases and J by 4 bases, with 11 bases left in between. The V gene's germline CDR1 is SSHAT and CDR2 FNYEAQ (reference sequence). The CDR3 is CASSLSPGPTGELFF. CDR3 nucleotides: TGTGCCAGCAGCTTATCGCCAGGGCCCACCGGGGAGCTGTTTTTT.

J is TRBJ1-2 and V is TRBV4-2; D gene unclear. V was pared by 4 bases and J by 0 bases, with 12 bases between. The CDR3 covers 15 residues. From germline, CDR1 is LGHNA and CDR2 YNFKEQ. Here the CDR3 reads CASSPRERPNYGYTF. CDR3 bases: TGTGCCAGCAGCCCTCGGGAGCGTCCTAACTATGGCTACACCTTC.

The CDR3 region is CSAFDPTSSGKNIQYF. The CDR3, as DNA: TGCAGCGCCTTTGACCCTACTAGCTCTGGCAAAAACATTCAGTACTTC. This sequence joins TRBV29-1 and TRBJ2-4; the D gene is possibly TRBD2 (6 bases). The V gene lost 7 bases and the J gene lost 3 bases, with 22 bases spanning the gap. Per germline, CDR1 SQVTM and CDR2 ANQGSEA. The length of the CDR3 is 16 residues.

J is TRBJ1-4 and V is TRBV11-3; D gene ambiguous. CDR1 is SGHNT and CDR2 is YENEEA in the germline V gene. The CDR3 covers 13 residues. Between the trimmed V and J ends, which lost 0 bases and 4 bases, there was a span of 3 bases. The CDR3, as DNA: TGTGCCAGCAGCTTAGACGTTAATGAAAAACTGTTTTTT. Its translation is CASSLDVNEKLFF.

This clone appeared once. This chain joins TRBV23-1 and TRBJ2-4; TRBD1 aligns across 10 bases. TRBV23-1 is treated as an ORF (open reading frame) with a function not yet certain. The V gene end was trimmed by 7 bases and the J gene end by 6 bases; junction bases not matched to a gene: 6. This CDR3 is built from 14 residues. This CDR3 is CASNKGDRGNIQYF. The CDR3 DNA reads TGCGCCAGCAACAAGGGGGACAGGGGAAACATTCAGTACTTC.

Here the CDR3 DNA reads TGCGCCAGCAGCCCGCCGGGACAGTACAATGAGCAGTTCTTC. As protein: CASSPPGQYNEQFF. The rearrangement uses TRBV5-1 and TRBJ2-1; TRBD1 matches at 7 bases. Germline loops: CDR1 SGHRS, CDR2 YFSETQ. V lost 4 bases, J lost 4 bases, and 5 bases stayed unmatched. This CDR3 is built from 14 residues.

The chain recombines TRBV2 with TRBJ1-5; the match to TRBD1 covers 7 bases. Germline values: CDR1 SNHLY, CDR2 FYNNEI. CDR3 length: 15 amino acids. The V segment lost 4 bases and the J segment 0 bases; nucleotides outside the gene matches: 3. This chain's CDR3 is CASSGQGYSNQPQHF. The CDR3 region has the DNA TGTGCCAGCAGTGGACAGGGTTATAGCAATCAGCCCCAGCATTTT.

The chain couples TRBV27 to TRBJ1-2; 11 positions match TRBD1. Per the germline V gene, CDR1 is MNHEY and CDR2 is SMNVEV (reference sequence). CDR3 length: 15 amino acids. The V gene end was trimmed by 4 bases and the J gene end by 8 bases; junction bases not matched to a gene: 9. This chain's CDR3 is CASSSSGQGGRGYTF. The CDR3 DNA follows: TGTGCCAGCAGTTCGTCGGGACAGGGGGGTCGCGGCTACACCTTC.

This chain connects TRBV6-2 or TRBV6-3 to TRBJ2-7; 8 bases align to TRBD1. The CDR3 sequence is 15 residues long. The germline CDR1 and CDR2 sequences are MNHEY and SVGEGT. V lost 0 bases and J lost 3; bases outside the gene matches: 4. The CDR3 coding sequence is TGTGCCAGCAGTTACTCCGGGACAGGAGTCTACGAGCAGTACTTC. It is translated as CASSYSGTGVYEQYF.

The chain uses TRBV3-1 (or the pseudogene TRBV3-2) and TRBJ1-6, with 7 bases lining up with TRBD1. Losses at the gene ends were 1 base for V and 9 bases for J; bases not matched to a gene: 3. Germline CDR1 reads LGHDT; CDR2 reads YNNKEL (reference sequence). The CDR3 is made up of 14 amino acids. CDR3 sequence (DNA): TGTGCCAGCAGCCAAGGAGGGGGCGGTTCACCCCTCCACTTT. Its protein is CASSQGGGGSPLHF.

The CDR3 region is CASTERPGEETQYF. In DNA, the CDR3 is TGTGCCAGTACTGAGCGTCCGGGTGAAGAGACCCAGTACTTC. V gene TRBV19 combines with J gene TRBJ2-5; D remains unclear. Trimming removed 7 bases from V and 3 bases from J, with 15 bases in between. The CDR3 is 14 residues long. The germline V gene encodes CDR1 LNHDA and CDR2 SQIVND (reference sequence).

The V call is TRBV6-5, the J call TRBJ1-1, with 8 positions matching TRBD1. Germline CDR1 MNHEY, CDR2 SVGAGI. This CDR3 is built from 15 residues. Trimming at V came to 2 bases and at J to 4 bases, leaving 6 bases not matched to a gene. The CDR3 region has the DNA TGTGCCAGCAGTTACCGAGACAGGGGTCGCACTGAAGCTTTCTTT. The encoded protein is CASSYRDRGRTEAFF.

V is TRBV29-1 and J is TRBJ2-3; TRBD2 matches 7 bases. Trimming removed 1 base from V and 4 bases from J; junction bases left unmatched: 5. The CDR3 consists of 14 residues. Per germline, CDR1 SQVTM and CDR2 ANQGSEA. The CDR3 nucleotides read TGCAGCGTTGAAGGGCGAGGGAGGGCAGATACGCAGTATTTT. Translated: CSVEGRGRADTQYF.

V is TRBV7-8 and J is TRBJ2-2; TRBD2 might be the D (7 bases). V was trimmed by 3 bases and J by 3 bases, leaving 17 bases between them. This CDR3 is 17 amino acids long. CDR1 SGHVS and CDR2 FQNEAQ come from the germline V gene. The DNA for the CDR3 is TGTGCCAGCAGCTTCCTCCTTCGGGGGGCTTACACCGGGGAGCTGTTTTTT. Its protein product is CASSFLLRGAYTGELFF.

The DNA for the CDR3 is TGTGCCAGCAGCGCGAACTACGAGCAGTACTTC. Amino acids: CASSANYEQYF. The chain carries TRBV6-5 and TRBJ2-7; the D is unclear. The V gene's germline CDR1 is MNHEY and CDR2 SVGAGI. The CDR3 spans 11 residues. Trimming pared 6 bases from V and 3 bases from J, leaving 6 bases between.

J is TRBJ1-1 and V is TRBV19; TRBD1 agrees at 7 bases. The V gene's germline CDR1 is LNHDA and CDR2 SQIVND (reference sequence). This CDR3 is built from 13 residues. Trimming cost V 7 bases and J 4 bases; bases outside gene matches: 6. This chain's CDR3 is CASNGQEFTEAFF. Written as DNA, the CDR3 is TGTGCCAGTAACGGACAGGAATTCACTGAAGCTTTCTTT.

The chain is built from TRBV6-5 and TRBJ2-3; 14 bases are a match to TRBD2. Trimming removed 6 bases from V and 5 bases from J; junction bases left unmatched: 4. The germline V gene encodes CDR1 MNHEY and CDR2 SVGAGI. This CDR3 comprises 15 residues. CDR3 coding DNA: TGTGCCAGCAGCGGGACTAGCGGGGGAAGAGATACGCAGTATTTT. It yields the protein CASSGTSGGRDTQYF.

This clone was picked up one time. V is TRBV4-2 and J is TRBJ2-6; D is unresolved. Trimming removed 1 base from V and 0 bases from J, with 7 bases in between. The CDR3 extends over 16 amino acids. The germline CDR1 and CDR2 sequences are LGHNA and YNFKEQ. CDR3 loop: CASSQVADSGANVLTF. CDR3 nucleotides: TGTGCCAGCAGCCAAGTGGCCGACTCTGGGGCCAACGTCCTGACTTTC.

The genes are TRBV9 and TRBJ1-4; unclear D gene. The CDR3 is 14 amino acids. Germline CDR1 SGDLS, CDR2 YYNGEE. Trimming removed 3 bases from V and 2 bases from J, with 8 bases in between. CDR3 DNA sequence: TGTGCCAGCAGCGCTACAGTGACTAATGAAAAACTGTTTTTT. It codes for CASSATVTNEKLFF.

This clone appeared a single time. V gene TRBV4-2 combines with J gene TRBJ2-2, with D uncertain. V was shortened by 0 bases and J by 8 bases, with 7 bases between the two germline ends. The CDR3 consists of 13 residues. The germline CDR1 and CDR2 sequences are LGHNA and YNFKEQ. CDR3 amino acids: CASSQDPPGELFF. The CDR3 DNA sequence: TGTGCCAGCAGCCAAGACCCTCCGGGGGAGCTGTTTTTT.

The CDR3 nucleotides are TGTGCCAGTAGTATTCAGTGGGCGACGTTAAGCTCCTACGAGCAGTACTTC. Translated: CASSIQWATLSSYEQYF. This chain connects TRBV19 to TRBJ2-7; D remains unclear. The V gene lost 3 bases and the J gene lost 0 bases, with 18 bases spanning the gap. Germline CDR1 and CDR2: LNHDA and SQIVND (reference sequence). The CDR3 loop spans 17 amino acids. The entire variable domain, with the rest obtained from reference TRBV19 and TRBJ2-7, is as follows: DGGITQSPKYLFRKEGQNVTLSCEQNLNHDAMYWYRQDPGQGLRLIYYSQIVNDFQKGDIAEGYSVSREKKESFPLTVTSAQKNPTAFYLCASSIQWATLSSYEQYFGPGTRLTVT.

The J gene is TRBJ2-3, the V gene TRBV7-9; weak D call: TRBD1 (5 bases). CDR3 length equals 15 residues. Trimming pared 3 bases from V and 2 bases from J, leaving 12 bases between. Germline assignment: CDR1 SEHNR and CDR2 FQNEAQ (reference sequence). CDR3 amino acids: CASSLTATFTDTQYF. The DNA of the CDR3 is TGTGCCAGCAGCTTGACAGCCACCTTCACAGATACGCAGTATTTT.